The 17 T cell receptor beta chains below were found in one sample sequenced in a study of shared clonotypes between healthy human individuals. Cells designated naive CD8 were CD45RO-negative and were positively selected for CCR7, with terminally differentiated effector memory CD45RA+ cells excluded. This table comes from immunoSEQ multiplex PCR, and its TCRdb copy is limited to in-frame clones, with some not included. Of roughly 770,000 clones in the sample, approximately 96% are singletons; the top ten hold roughly 0.23%. Sequencing input: naive CD8+ T cells sorted from blood. The source of these receptors is a man in his thirties or forties in good health.

The chain links TRBV11-2 to TRBJ1-4; D gene ambiguous. The CDR3 runs to 12 residues. Trimming cost V 6 bases and J 8 bases, with 10 bases left between them. Germline CDR1 SGHAT, CDR2 FQNNGV. In DNA, the CDR3 is TGTGCCAGCAGTTCCCGTCAGGAAAAACTGTTTTTT. Residues: CASSSRQEKLFF.

The chain is built from TRBV9 and TRBJ1-2; D may be TRBD1 (5 bases). The V gene's germline CDR1 is SGDLS and CDR2 YYNGEE. The CDR3 is made up of 16 amino acids. V was shortened by 0 bases and J by 5 bases, with 17 bases between the two germline ends. In DNA form, the CDR3 reads TGTGCCAGCAGCGTAGCTGAGGGGCGCGGAACTTATGGCTACACCTTC. It codes for CASSVAEGRGTYGYTF. The complete variable domain, with remaining parts taken from reference TRBV9 and TRBJ1-2, reads DSGVTQTPKHLITATGQRVTLRCSPRSGDLSVYWYQQSLDQGLQFLIQYYNGEERAKGNILERFSAQQFPDLHSELNLSSLELGDSALYFCASSVAEGRGTYGYTFGSGTRLTVV.

The chain carries TRBV4-3 and TRBJ2-2, with 8 bases aligning to TRBD1. The CDR3 covers 17 residues. Germline V gene data show CDR1 as LGHNA and CDR2 as YSLEER. The trim removed 0 bases at V and 6 bases at J, leaving 9 bases unmatched. CDR3 protein: CASSQDLRQGFAGELFF. The CDR3 DNA reads TGCGCCAGCAGCCAAGATCTGAGACAGGGGTTTGCCGGGGAGCTGTTTTTT.

This clone appeared once. The chain links TRBV6-1 to TRBJ2-7, with D possibly TRBD1 on 6 matching bases. The CDR3 is made up of 13 amino acids. The germline V gene has CDR1 MNHNS and CDR2 SASEGT. The V end was cut by 7 bases, the J end by 0 bases, with 10 bases between. The CDR3 nucleotides are TGTGCCAGCAATTTACAGGGCTCCTACGAGCAGTACTTC. Its translation is CASNLQGSYEQYF.

V and J are TRBV14 and TRBJ2-7; D possibly corresponds to TRBD2 (6 bases). CDR3 length: 13 residues. Germline values: CDR1 SGHDN, CDR2 FVKESK. The V end lost 3 bases, the J end lost 5 bases, and 11 bases lay between the germline ends. In nucleotides, the CDR3 is TGTGCCAGCAGCCAGGGGTGGAGGGACGAGCAGTACTTC. This gives the protein CASSQGWRDEQYF.

V usage is TRBV13 and J usage is TRBJ2-7, with D hard to call. The CDR3 runs to 13 residues. Germline lookup yields CDR1 PRHDT and CDR2 FYEKMQ (reference sequence). V lost 5 bases, J lost 3 bases, and 11 bases lay in between. CDR3 residues: CASSLRMNYEQYF. The CDR3 DNA follows: TGTGCCAGCAGCCTGAGGATGAACTACGAGCAGTACTTC.

This clone is a singleton in its sample. The CDR3 DNA is TGCAGCGTTGTGTGGGGACTAGCGGGAAACGGTGAGCAGTTCTTC. Translated, it gives CSVVWGLAGNGEQFF. The rearrangement joins TRBV29-1 to TRBJ2-1; 13 bases align to TRBD2. The CDR3 sequence is 15 residues long. Per germline, CDR1 SQVTM and CDR2 ANQGSEA. After removal of 4 bases from V and 9 bases from J, the junction contained 9 bases not matched to a gene.

The chain links TRBV6-5 to TRBJ2-1; D is perhaps TRBD1 (6 bases). CDR3 length: 15 residues. Between the trimmed V and J ends, which lost 8 bases and 6 bases, there was a span of 20 bases. Germline assignment: CDR1 MNHEY and CDR2 SVGAGI. The CDR3 sequence: CASFSGVTGANEQFF. For the CDR3, the DNA is TGTGCCAGCTTTAGTGGGGTGACAGGTGCCAATGAGCAGTTCTTC.

The chain recombines TRBV19 with TRBJ1-5; perhaps TRBD1 as D (5 bases). Germline V CDR1 and CDR2: LNHDA, SQIVND (reference sequence). Trimming cost V 3 bases and J 8 bases, with 20 bases left between them. The CDR3 sequence is 16 residues long. The CDR3 sequence is CASSMGRTAAFEPQHF. The CDR3 region has the DNA TGTGCCAGTAGTATGGGACGGACCGCGGCGTTCGAGCCCCAGCATTTT.

V and J are TRBV5-1 and TRBJ2-7; maybe TRBD1 (6 bases). CDR3 size: 14 residues. V was shortened by 0 bases and J by 1 base, with 8 bases between the two germline ends. Germline CDR1 is SGHRS and CDR2 is YFSETQ. The CDR3 sequence: CASSLVDSSYEQYF. The CDR3 coding sequence is TGCGCCAGCAGCTTGGTGGACAGTTCCTACGAGCAGTACTTC.

The V call is TRBV19, the J call TRBJ2-1; 7 bases fit TRBD1. Germline CDR1 LNHDA, CDR2 SQIVND (reference sequence). After removal of 5 bases from V and 4 bases from J, the junction contained 8 bases not matched to a gene. The CDR3 covers 15 residues. The CDR3 protein is CASSDGQDSYNEQFF. For the CDR3, the DNA is TGTGCCAGTAGTGATGGACAGGATTCATACAATGAGCAGTTCTTC.

The chain combines TRBV27 with TRBJ2-1; weak D call: TRBD2 (5 bases). There are 16 residues in the CDR3. In germline, CDR1 is MNHEY, CDR2 SMNVEV (reference sequence). Deletions cut 2 bases from V and 4 bases from J, with 15 bases between. CDR3 sequence (DNA): TGTGCCAGCAGTTTAAAGATCCCGGGCGGGTACAATGAGCAGTTCTTC. This translates into CASSLKIPGGYNEQFF.

The rearrangement uses TRBV27 and TRBJ2-7, with TRBD1 matching 9 bases. The CDR3 extends over 14 amino acids. After removal of 5 bases from V and 5 bases from J, the junction contained 7 bases not matched to a gene. Germline assignment: CDR1 MNHEY and CDR2 SMNVEV (reference sequence). This chain's CDR3 is CASSQGQGGHEQYF. In DNA, the CDR3 is TGTGCCAGCAGTCAGGGACAGGGCGGCCACGAGCAGTACTTC.

The chain carries TRBV28 and TRBJ2-7; D possibly corresponds to TRBD2 (5 bases). CDR3 length: 14 amino acids. Germline V gene sequence: CDR1 MDHEN, CDR2 SYDVKM. Trimming removed 3 bases from V and 9 bases from J, with 18 bases in between. CDR3 in DNA: TGTGCCAGCAGTTTGGAACTAGGTCTTGTACGGCAGTACTTC. Encoded protein: CASSLELGLVRQYF.

This clone was seen once. The gene calls are TRBV2 and TRBJ2-7, with D maybe TRBD1 (6 bases). The V gene's germline CDR1 is SNHLY and CDR2 FYNNEI. V lost 3 bases to trimming and J lost 0 bases, with 12 bases between them. The CDR3 runs to 15 residues. Here the CDR3 reads CASSDGGGRSYEQYF. CDR3 DNA sequence: TGTGCCAGCAGTGACGGTGGGGGCCGCTCCTACGAGCAGTACTTC.

This chain joins TRBV13 and TRBJ1-2; TRBD1 matches 7 bases. Germline assignment: CDR1 PRHDT and CDR2 FYEKMQ (reference sequence). Losses at the gene ends were 5 bases for V and 5 bases for J; bases not matched to a gene: 11. The CDR3 has 15 amino acids. In nucleotides, the CDR3 is TGTGCCAGCAGCAAACTCACACAGGGGAAGTATGGCTACACCTTC. It encodes CASSKLTQGKYGYTF. The variable domain in full, completed from reference TRBV13 and TRBJ1-2, reads AAGVIQSPRHLIKEKRETATLKCYPIPRHDTVYWYQQGPGQDPQFLISFYEKMQSDKGSIPDRFSAQQFSDYHSELNMSSLELGDSALYFCASSKLTQGKYGYTFGSGTRLTVV.

The rearrangement uses TRBV4-1 and TRBJ2-7, with D possibly matching TRBD1 (6 bases). This CDR3 has 13 residues. CDR1 is MGHRA, CDR2 YSYEKL, per germline. Trimming shortened V by 1 base and J by 5 bases, and 9 bases separated the two germline ends. This CDR3 is CASSQGPGDEQYF. DNA of the CDR3: TGCGCCAGCAGCCAAGGTCCAGGGGACGAGCAGTACTTC.